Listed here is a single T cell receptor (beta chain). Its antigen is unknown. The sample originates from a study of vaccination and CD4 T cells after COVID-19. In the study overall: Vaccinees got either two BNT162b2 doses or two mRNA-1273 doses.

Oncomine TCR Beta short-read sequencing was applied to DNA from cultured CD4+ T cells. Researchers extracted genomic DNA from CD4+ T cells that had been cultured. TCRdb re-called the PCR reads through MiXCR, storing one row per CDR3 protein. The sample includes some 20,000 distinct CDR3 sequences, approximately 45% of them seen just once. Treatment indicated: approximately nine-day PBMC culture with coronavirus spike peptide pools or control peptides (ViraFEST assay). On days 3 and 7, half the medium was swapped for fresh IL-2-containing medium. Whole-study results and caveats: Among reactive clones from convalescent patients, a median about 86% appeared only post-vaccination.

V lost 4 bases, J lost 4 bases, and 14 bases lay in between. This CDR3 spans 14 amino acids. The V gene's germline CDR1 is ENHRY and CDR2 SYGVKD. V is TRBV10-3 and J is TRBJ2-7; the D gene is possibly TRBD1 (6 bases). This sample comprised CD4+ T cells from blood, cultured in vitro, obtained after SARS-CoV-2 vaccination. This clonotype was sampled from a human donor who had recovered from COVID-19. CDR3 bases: TGTGCCATCAGTGGGACAGTGGCCAATTACGAGCAGTACTTC. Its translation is CAISGTVANYEQYF.